This is a list of T cell receptor beta chains from one sample in a study of regulatory T cells in long-lasting Graves disease. Via MiXCR, TCRdb re-called the multiplex PCR reads, giving one row per CDR3 protein. The repertoire holds hundreds of thousands of distinct CDR3 sequences, with around 20% as singletons. Here the sequenced sample was peripheral blood mononuclear cells (PBMCs), taken when the disease was refractory, from a patient treated with antithyroid drugs. The receptors were sampled from a female donor with Graves disease. Both conserved end residues are trimmed from each CDR3.

cdr3_aa	j_call	v_call	cdr3_length
ASSLGPLKVETQY	TRBJ2-5	TRBV7-2	13
ASRGLATYEQY	TRBJ2-7	TRBV6-2/TRBV6-3	11
SVTDGAGETQY	TRBJ2-5	TRBV20-1	11
ASSEFAEETQY	TRBJ2-5	TRBV6-2/TRBV6-3	11
ASSYSRTISGNTIY	TRBJ1-3	TRBV6-9	14
ASSRGQGWETQY	TRBJ2-5	TRBV27	12
SAILWGSGTGELF	TRBJ2-2	TRBV29-1	13
ATGNSADTQY	TRBJ2-3	TRBV24-1	10
ASSQWAYGYT	TRBJ1-2	TRBV3-1	10
AWRPGREQY	TRBJ2-7	TRBV30	9
ASSHQSGTNGIYGYT	TRBJ1-2	TRBV10-3	15
SASGAGVGSYEQY	TRBJ2-7	TRBV20-1	13
ASSVRDGGTRETQY	TRBJ2-5	TRBV9	14
ASSYTKTGMLNTGELF	TRBJ2-2	TRBV27	16
ASSEALRTGELF	TRBJ2-2	TRBV2	12
ASSYSEVGASWGTEAF	TRBJ1-1	TRBV6-2/TRBV6-3	16
ASSLGGAAGNTIY	TRBJ1-3	TRBV27	13
SAREFDRPTGGLF	TRBJ2-2	TRBV20-1	13
ASSEGTGTGYT	TRBJ1-2	TRBV18	11
ASHWTGANTGELF	TRBJ2-2	TRBV6-1	13
ASSLIRAGTSGRGANEQF	TRBJ2-1	TRBV14	18
ASSPGLATTGELF	TRBJ2-2	TRBV5-1	13
ASSIIGQGDEQY	TRBJ2-7	TRBV18	12
ATQGISREKLF	TRBJ1-4	TRBV10-3	11
ASSLGTASGYT	TRBJ1-2	TRBV5-1	11
AWRPGLNTEAF	TRBJ1-1	TRBV30	11
ASNRTGYEQY	TRBJ2-7	TRBV11-2	10
ATSRDLIFSGNTEAF	TRBJ1-1	TRBV15	15
ASSRLAENIQY	TRBJ2-4	TRBV6-1	11
ATSGSYEQY	TRBJ2-7	TRBV15	9
ASSQQGRQPQH	TRBJ1-5	TRBV19	11
ASSQARTQQETQY	TRBJ2-5	TRBV7-2	13
ASSGTASDNSPLH	TRBJ1-6	TRBV7-2	13
AWSVASGHYYEQY	TRBJ2-7	TRBV30	13
ASSLRFPNEQF	TRBJ2-1	TRBV7-9	11
ASSQTATTNEKLF	TRBJ1-4	TRBV28	13
ASRPGGLSTDTQY	TRBJ2-3	TRBV19	13
ASSLRELTGELF	TRBJ2-2	TRBV7-9	12
ASSFPEQGAEH	TRBJ1-5	TRBV28	11
ASSLPLTGELF	TRBJ2-2	TRBV27	11
ASSLGVGLAGEQCEQY	TRBJ2-7	TRBV7-2	16
ASSQGLLAKNIQY	TRBJ2-4	TRBV27	13
ASRAGGSASYEQY	TRBJ2-7	TRBV2	13
ASSPRTVTDTQY	TRBJ2-3	TRBV14	12
ASSLGGRITDTQY	TRBJ2-3	TRBV11-3	13
ASSFRNGRTYEQY	TRBJ2-7	TRBV27	13
SAGDRATSYEQY	TRBJ2-7	TRBV20-1	12
ASSLDYRKGSSSYNSPLH	TRBJ1-6	TRBV11-2	18